These 16 T cell receptor beta chains came from one sample sequenced in a study of T cells in tuberculosis (dated by TCRdb to the late 2010s). What the time point label conveys for this sample: new active TB diagnosis, blood taken before or within 7 days of starting treatment. The protocol used for the library was the immunoSEQ multiplex PCR assay. The table comes from immuneACCESS by way of TCRdb, which keeps in-frame sequences with V and J called. Part of the clones is missing from these tables; in studies checked, under half for an unresolved V gene and the rest for unknown reasons. This sample is represented by about 30,000 clones; less than 95% of them were singletons. The ten largest clonotypes hold about 2.4% of the sample. The sample consisted of PBMCs, taken at tuberculosis diagnosis. The receptor set was obtained from an adult with tuberculosis.

The genes are TRBV9 and TRBJ2-3; tentatively, D is TRBD1 (6 bases). V gave up 3 bases and J gave up 5 bases, with 13 bases separating them. CDR1 and CDR2 from the germline V gene are SGDLS and YYNGEE. The CDR3 contains 14 residues. CDR3 sequence reads: CASSETGHQDTQYF. In nucleotides, the CDR3 is TGTGCCAGCAGCGAAACGGGACACCAAGATACGCAGTATTTT. Full variable domain (rest looked up from reference TRBV9 and TRBJ2-3): DSGVTQTPKHLITATGQRVTLRCSPRSGDLSVYWYQQSLDQGLQFLIQYYNGEERAKGNILERFSAQQFPDLHSELNLSSLELGDSALYFCASSETGHQDTQYFGPGTRLTVL.

This chain uses TRBV14 with TRBJ2-7; 7 nucleotides match TRBD1. Germline lookup yields CDR1 SGHDN and CDR2 FVKESK. J gave up 3 bases and V 2 bases, and 7 bases lay outside the gene matches. The CDR3 spans 15 residues. CDR3 sequence: CASSQRTGRVYEQYF. The CDR3 DNA sequence: TGTGCCAGCAGCCAACGGACAGGTAGGGTCTACGAGCAGTACTTC.

The V gene is TRBV10-2, the J gene TRBJ1-2; 9 bases are shared with TRBD1. Germline trimming cut 4 bases from V and 6 bases from J; bases unmatched to any gene: 3. This CDR3 is 13 amino acids long. Germline V gives CDR1 WSHSY, CDR2 SAAADI. The DNA of the CDR3 is TGCGCCAGCAGTGTGGACAGGGGAGATGGCTACACCTTC. It encodes CASSVDRGDGYTF.

V gene TRBV28 combines with J gene TRBJ2-7, with D perhaps matching TRBD2 (5 bases). The V gene's germline CDR1 is MDHEN and CDR2 SYDVKM. This CDR3 has 15 amino acids. The ends were cut back, 6 bases at V and 2 bases at J, with 17 bases in the middle. The CDR3 DNA is TGTGCCAGCAGAGTTCTAGCCACAAATACCTACGAGCAGTACGTC. Its protein is CASRVLATNTYEQYV.

V gene TRBV2 combines with J gene TRBJ2-7; tentatively, D is TRBD2 (5 bases). Germline CDR1 SNHLY, CDR2 FYNNEI. This CDR3 is 13 amino acids long. Trimming removed 0 bases at V and 3 bases at J, with 6 bases between. CDR3 in DNA: TGTGCCAGCAGTGAAGCCGGGGACTACGAGCAGTACTTC. This encodes CASSEAGDYEQYF.

This chain connects TRBV5-1 to TRBJ1-1; D gene ambiguous. The V and J ends lost 0 bases and 1 base respectively, with 10 bases between them. The CDR3 extends over 15 amino acids. Germline V gene data show CDR1 as SGHRS and CDR2 as YFSETQ. CDR3 in amino acids: CASSLGQTKNTEAFF. The CDR3 region has the DNA TGCGCCAGCAGCTTGGGGCAGACAAAGAACACTGAAGCTTTCTTT.

V usage is TRBV7-2 and J usage is TRBJ2-7; D perhaps matches TRBD2 (6 bases). In germline, CDR1 is SGHTA, CDR2 FQGNSA. V was cut by 4 bases and J by 5 bases, with 18 bases left in between. The CDR3 length is 15 residues. CDR3 in amino acids: CASSSRWGGADEQYV. The CDR3 DNA is TGTGCCAGCAGCTCCCGATGGGGAGGCGCAGACGAGCAGTACGTC.

The J gene is TRBJ1-2, the V gene TRBV6-1, with 7 positions matching TRBD1. The CDR3 covers 15 residues. Germline V gives CDR1 MNHNS, CDR2 SASEGT. Trimming took 5 bases from V and 6 from J; bases not matched to a gene: 12. In nucleotides, the CDR3 is TGTGCCAGCAGTTTCCGGGACAGTGATCCGGATGGCTACACCTTC. This sequence encodes CASSFRDSDPDGYTF.

J is TRBJ1-2 and V is TRBV28, with D hard to call. CDR1 MDHEN and CDR2 SYDVKM come from the germline V gene. Trimming removed 5 bases at V and 1 base at J, with 8 bases between. The CDR3 is 13 amino acids. The CDR3 bases are TGTGCCAGCAGTCCCACAAGTAACTATGGCTACACCTTC. Encoded protein: CASSPTSNYGYTF.

The rearrangement links TRBV5-4 to TRBJ2-2, with 11 bases that match TRBD1. The ends lost 4 bases at V and 4 bases at J; junction bases unmatched: 6. The CDR3 has 16 residues. In germline, CDR1 is SGHNT, CDR2 YYREEE (reference sequence). The CDR3 region has the DNA TGTGCCAGCAGCCGGGGGGACAGGGGGATCACCGGGGAGCTGTTTTTT. The encoded protein is CASSRGDRGITGELFF. Based on the CDR3 plus reference TRBV5-4 and TRBJ2-2, the full variable domain is ETGVTQSPTHLIKTRGQQVTLRCSSQSGHNTVSWYQQALGQGPQFIFQYYREEENGRGNFPPRFSGLQFPNYSSELNVNALELDDSALYLCASSRGDRGITGELFFGEGSRLTVL.

The V call is TRBV4-2, the J call TRBJ2-7; possible D gene TRBD2, 5 bases. V gave up 4 bases and J gave up 0 bases, with 13 bases separating them. The CDR3 is 15 residues long. The germline CDR1 and CDR2 sequences are LGHNA and YNFKEQ. The CDR3 DNA follows: TGTGCCAGCAGCCTTTTTTTTGGGAGCTCCTACGAGCAGTACTTC. Residues: CASSLFFGSSYEQYF.

V is TRBV25-1 and J is TRBJ2-2, with a tentative D call TRBD1 (6 bases). V was shortened by 1 base and J by 7 bases, with 10 bases between the two germline ends. Per the germline V gene, CDR1 is MGHDK and CDR2 is SYGVNS. CDR3 size: 14 residues. This CDR3 reads CASSESRGHGELFF. CDR3 DNA sequence: TGTGCCAGCAGTGAATCAAGGGGACACGGGGAGCTGTTTTTT.

The chain links TRBV27 to TRBJ1-6; 7 nucleotides match TRBD1. Germline values: CDR1 MNHEY, CDR2 SMNVEV (reference sequence). After removal of 8 bases from V and 9 bases from J, the junction contained 7 bases not matched to a gene. The CDR3 has 13 amino acids. The CDR3 spells CASSGTASSPLHF. The DNA for the CDR3 is TGTGCCAGCTCCGGGACAGCGAGTTCACCCCTCCACTTT.

The rearrangement links TRBV6-1 to TRBJ1-5; possibly TRBD1 for D (5 bases). The length of the CDR3 is 17 residues. Trimming took off 2 bases at V and 1 base at J, with 15 bases between the two ends. CDR1 and CDR2 (germline): MNHNS, SASEGT. In DNA, the CDR3 is TGTGCCAGCAGTGAAATGTGGGGGGGGAAGAGCAATCAGCCCCAGCATTTT. Amino acid sequence: CASSEMWGGKSNQPQHF.

The chain is built from TRBV23-1 and TRBJ2-7; perhaps TRBD1 as D (6 bases). TRBV23-1 is reported as an ORF; its role is uncertain. This CDR3 contains 15 residues. V was clipped by 4 bases and J by 1 base, with 14 bases between them. CDR3 bases: TGCGCCAGCAGTCTACCACGGACAGTTTCCTACGAGCAGTACGTC. Translated: CASSLPRTVSYEQYV.

J is TRBJ2-1 and V is TRBV5-6; D uncertain. Trimming stripped 2 bases from V and 2 bases from J, with 2 bases between. From germline, CDR1 is SGHDT and CDR2 YYEEEE. The CDR3 totals 12 residues. The CDR3 protein is CASSFTYNEQFF. CDR3 in DNA: TGTGCCAGCAGCTTTACCTACAATGAGCAGTTCTTC.